The source of this T cell receptor (beta chain) is a study of shared clonotypes between healthy human individuals. As for the study in general: Donors, aged 18 to 49, were a couple of women and three men. Findings and limits, study-wide: Naive subsets usually exceeded memory subsets in estimated richness.

Sequenced by immunoSEQ multiplex PCR; TCRdb stores in-frame clones only, minus some. The sample has 2 million to 3 million clones, approximately 92% seen once. The CDR3 has 14 amino acids. Germline V lookup: CDR1 SGHKS, CDR2 YYEKEE (reference sequence). V shed 1 base and J shed 8 bases, with 10 bases lying between them. Partitioning of CD4+ cells yielded a CD45RA+ naive subset and a CD45RA-negative memory subset. Concerning this clone itself: What it binds is unknown.

This sequence originates from a man aged 18 to 30 in good health. The chain is built from TRBV5-5 and TRBJ1-6; no reliable D call. What was sequenced was naive CD4+ T cells sorted from blood. The sample's subset: CD45RA+ positively selected. The CDR3 DNA reads as TGTGCCAGCAGCTTGAAGGGATTCGATTCACCCCTCCACTTT. Translating it yields CASSLKGFDSPLHF.